Shown below are 17 T cell receptor beta chains from a single sample sequenced in a study of shared T cell receptors in the human thymus. Some clones are missing from TCRdb's copy, which holds only in-frame ones; the method was immunoSEQ multiplex PCR. The sample shows around 730,000 clones, 70% to 90% of them seen only once. In addition, the sample was reused for a study of human thymus T cells.

The material sequenced was thymocytes. The receptors were gathered from a girl less than two years old with a congenital heart defect.

The chain links TRBV6-6 to TRBJ2-7; D possibly corresponds to TRBD1 (5 bases). V gave up 5 bases and J gave up 5 bases, with 22 bases separating them. Germline values: CDR1 MNHNY, CDR2 SVGAGI (reference sequence). There are 16 residues in the CDR3. The CDR3 region has the DNA TGTGCCAGCAGTCAACTCGGCAGCGACAGTCACCACGAGCAGTACTTC. Translating it yields CASSQLGSDSHHEQYF.

V usage is TRBV4-2 and J usage is TRBJ1-1; 7 nucleotides agree with TRBD1. The V and J ends lost 4 bases and 2 bases, in that order; junction bases with no gene match: 19. Germline lookup yields CDR1 LGHNA and CDR2 YNFKEQ. This CDR3 region has 19 residues. This CDR3 is CASSPQRALTRGPNTEAFF. The CDR3 DNA follows: TGTGCCAGCAGCCCGCAACGCGCACTTACAAGGGGGCCCAACACTGAAGCTTTCTTT.

This clone has only one observation. The V gene is TRBV5-6, the J gene TRBJ1-1; TRBD1 might be the D (5 bases). This CDR3 is 13 amino acids long. Trimming shortened V by 4 bases and J by 4 bases, and 11 bases separated the two germline ends. Germline V CDR1 and CDR2: SGHDT, YYEEEE. CDR3 amino acids: CASSLRDLTEAFF. CDR3 DNA sequence: TGTGCCAGCAGCCTCAGGGATCTCACTGAAGCTTTCTTT.

Only a few counts were recorded for this clone. This chain uses TRBV27 with TRBJ1-2; 7 bases fit TRBD1. The CDR3 totals 16 residues. Germline V lookup: CDR1 MNHEY, CDR2 SMNVEV (reference sequence). After removal of 3 bases from V and 8 bases from J, the junction contained 15 bases not matched to a gene. CDR3 residues: CASSLGVGTAGRGYTF. The CDR3 nucleotides are TGTGCCAGCAGTTTGGGCGTGGGGACAGCCGGTCGGGGCTACACCTTC.

The chain combines TRBV28 with TRBJ1-2; a weak D match, TRBD1 (6 bases). The CDR3 covers 15 residues. The V end was cut by 8 bases, the J end by 5 bases, with 21 bases between. Per the germline V gene, CDR1 is MDHEN and CDR2 is SYDVKM. Here the CDR3 DNA reads TGTGCCAGCCGCCTCCAGAGGGGGAGAGGATATGGCTACACCTTC. This codes for CASRLQRGRGYGYTF.

Only one count was recorded for this clone. CDR3 nucleotide sequence: TGTGCCAGCACCGAAAAATGGAGACAGCAGAACACCTACGAGCAGTACTTC. Translation: CASTEKWRQQNTYEQYF. The chain carries TRBV5-5 and TRBJ2-7, with D tentatively TRBD1 (5 bases). Trimming pared 6 bases from V and 2 bases from J, leaving 24 bases between. The V gene's germline CDR1 is SGHKS and CDR2 YYEKEE (reference sequence). This CDR3 has 17 amino acids.

About this clone itself: The same CDR3 can be traced to other DNA sequences in this sample. This chain links TRBV9 with TRBJ1-6, with D possibly matching TRBD1 (6 bases). Germline assignment: CDR1 SGDLS and CDR2 YYNGEE. The CDR3 spans 13 residues. Trimming cost V 0 bases and J 10 bases, with 8 bases left between them. The CDR3 sequence: CASSVVQGSPLHF. The DNA for the CDR3 is TGTGCCAGCAGCGTAGTTCAGGGGTCACCCCTCCACTTT.

V gene TRBV7-2 combines with J gene TRBJ2-1, with 9 bases lining up with TRBD2. The germline CDR1 and CDR2 sequences are SGHTA and FQGNSA. With 5 bases clipped from V and 9 bases from J, the junction kept 14 bases outside the gene matches. The CDR3 length is 16 residues. This CDR3 reads CASSPGLARMGFEQFF. The CDR3 bases are TGTGCCAGCAGCCCAGGACTAGCGCGCATGGGCTTTGAGCAGTTCTTC. Full variable domain (missing parts from reference TRBV7-2 and TRBJ2-1): GAGVSQSPSNKVTEKGKDVELRCDPISGHTALYWYRQSLGQGLEFLIYFQGNSAPDKSGLPSDRFSAERTGGSVSTLTIQRTQQEDSAVYLCASSPGLARMGFEQFFGPGTRLTVL.

The CDR3 DNA follows: TGTGCCAGCAGCCCGGGGGGAGTACGTGGCTATGGCTACACCTTC. This translates into CASSPGGVRGYGYTF. V is TRBV7-9 and J is TRBJ1-2; tentatively, D is TRBD1 (5 bases). Germline CDR1 is SEHNR and CDR2 is FQNEAQ (reference sequence). V gave up 5 bases and J gave up 4 bases, with 17 bases separating them. The CDR3 totals 15 residues.

This chain joins TRBV6-5 and TRBJ1-1; D gene uncertain. The germline V gene has CDR1 MNHEY and CDR2 SVGAGI. V gave up 6 bases and J gave up 2 bases, with 7 bases separating them. This CDR3 is 12 amino acids long. CDR3 protein: CASRRGNTEAFF. The CDR3 nucleotides are TGTGCCAGCAGGCGGGGAAACACTGAAGCTTTCTTT.

V usage is TRBV28 and J usage is TRBJ1-5; no reliable D call. This CDR3 spans 19 amino acids. V was cut by 6 bases and J by 0 bases, with 24 bases left in between. Germline V CDR1 and CDR2: MDHEN, SYDVKM. DNA of the CDR3: TGTGCCAGCAGCGCACACTGGTCGGGTGGAAAGTATAGCAATCAGCCCCAGCATTTT. Residues: CASSAHWSGGKYSNQPQHF.

The J gene is TRBJ2-1, the V gene TRBV5-6, with 9 positions matching TRBD1. The germline CDR1 and CDR2 sequences are SGHDT and YYEEEE. V dropped 5 bases and J dropped 5; count of bases not matched to a gene: 5. The CDR3 sequence is 14 residues long. The CDR3 DNA follows: TGTGCCAGCAGGACAGGGGGACTCCACAATGAGCAGTTCTTC. Its translation: CASRTGGLHNEQFF.

The rearrangement links TRBV5-1 to TRBJ1-3, with 8 bases aligning to TRBD1. This CDR3 comprises 16 residues. Germline V CDR1 and CDR2: SGHRS, YFSETQ. The ends lost 4 bases at V and 2 bases at J; junction bases unmatched: 8. The CDR3 nucleotides read TGCGCCAGCAGCGCCCGACAGGGGCCCACTGGAAACACCATATATTTT. The encoded protein is CASSARQGPTGNTIYF.

This clone was picked up one time. The chain employs TRBV7-2 and TRBJ1-1, with D unclear. This CDR3 is built from 16 residues. V shed 5 bases and J shed 0 bases, with 16 bases lying between them. Germline CDR1 and CDR2: SGHTA and FQGNSA. For the CDR3, the DNA is TGTGCCAGCAGCGCCCGCCCCGTGGGCGTGAACACTGAAGCTTTCTTT. This sequence encodes CASSARPVGVNTEAFF.

The chain combines TRBV7-9 with TRBJ2-1, with D possibly TRBD2 on 5 matching bases. In germline, CDR1 is SEHNR, CDR2 FQNEAQ (reference sequence). The CDR3 spans 14 residues. V gave up 0 bases and J gave up 7 bases, with 10 bases separating them. This CDR3 reads CASSLALRVNEQFF. The CDR3 bases are TGTGCCAGCAGCTTAGCGCTGCGGGTTAATGAGCAGTTCTTC.

The chain carries TRBV18 and TRBJ1-2, with D possibly matching TRBD1 (6 bases). The germline V and J ends were trimmed by 6 bases and 0 bases, with 14 bases remaining between them. The V gene's germline CDR1 is KGHSH and CDR2 LQKENI. There are 15 residues in the CDR3. CDR3: CASSVTGNPNYGYTF. The CDR3 region has the DNA TGTGCCAGCTCCGTCACAGGGAACCCTAACTATGGCTACACCTTC.

The rearrangement uses TRBV5-1 and TRBJ1-1; no firm D call. Trimming removed 2 bases from V and 0 bases from J, with 8 bases in between. Germline assignment: CDR1 SGHRS and CDR2 YFSETQ. The CDR3 is 14 residues long. Here the CDR3 DNA reads TGCGCCAGCAGCTTCACGGTCATGAACACTGAAGCTTTCTTT. It yields the protein CASSFTVMNTEAFF.